This is a list of T cell receptor beta chains from one sample in a study of shared clonotypes between healthy human individuals. Generated by immunoSEQ multiplex PCR, the TCRdb table keeps only in-frame clones and is missing some. The sample has a few million clones, around 94% seen once. Sequenced sample: naive CD4+ T cells sorted from blood. These receptors were collected from a man younger than 35 in good health. The CDR3 runs from the conserved cysteine through the conserved F or W. A D gene is named only where the DNA matches it firmly. The size field is filled for only some rows; it gives once, few, many or a size class.

cdr3_nt cdr3_aa j_call v_call d_call clone_size
TGTGCCAGCGCTCCGGGACCCTTCAACAATGAGCAGTTCTTC CASAPGPFNNEQFF TRBJ2-1 TRBV6-4 - few
TGTGCCAGCAGCTCTCCGTCCGGGACAGGGGGTTTCTACGAGCAGTACTTC CASSSPSGTGGFYEQYF TRBJ2-7 TRBV11-2 TRBD1 few
TGCGCCAGCAGTCAATCTTGGCGGACTAGCACAGATACGCAGTATTTT CASSQSWRTSTDTQYF TRBJ2-3 TRBV23-1 - -
TGTGCCAGCAGGATAGGGACTAGCGGGCCCCCTAGCACAGATACGCAGTATTTT CASRIGTSGPPSTDTQYF TRBJ2-3 TRBV2 TRBD2 -
TGTGCCAGCAGCGTAGCCGGCGGGCAGAGCACAGATACGCAGTATTTT CASSVAGGQSTDTQYF TRBJ2-3 TRBV9 - once
TGCGCCAGCACCCCAAGCGGGGGCCACTACGAGCAGTACTTC CASTPSGGHYEQYF TRBJ2-7 TRBV5-1 TRBD2 -
TGTGCCAGCAGCTTAGGGGCCAGTGCGGCGTCACCCCTCCACTTT CASSLGASAASPLHF TRBJ1-6 TRBV7-2 - -
TGTGCCAGCAGCCGAGACAGGCAATCAGAGACCCAGTACTTC CASSRDRQSETQYF TRBJ2-5 TRBV7-2 - -
TGTGCCAGCTCACCCGACACCAGCTACTATGGCTACACCTTC CASSPDTSYYGYTF TRBJ1-2 TRBV18 - -
TGTGCCAGCAGTGAATCGGGGGCACCAGTCCCCTACACCTTC CASSESGAPVPYTF TRBJ1-2 TRBV25-1 - -
TGTGCCAGCAGCTTAGGGCAGGGAAACACTGAAGCTTTCTTT CASSLGQGNTEAFF TRBJ1-1 TRBV11-2 - few
TGTGCTAGTGGTTTGAAGGTCAGGCCCGGGGGTCTGGGGGGCGTGGCAGATACGCAGTATTTT CASGLKVRPGGLGGVADTQYF TRBJ2-3 TRBV12-5 - -
TGTGCCAGCAGTCCCCCCGGGGTGGATCAGCCCCAGCATTTT CASSPPGVDQPQHF TRBJ1-5 TRBV9 - few
TGTGCCAGTAAACAGGGGCGAAGTGAGCAGTTCTTC CASKQGRSEQFF TRBJ2-1 TRBV6-1 TRBD1 -
TGTGCCAGCAGCTTAAACGATGTGGAGAATTCACCCCTCCACTTT CASSLNDVENSPLHF TRBJ1-6 TRBV7-9 - -
TGTGCCAGCAGCGTAGACAGCGTGAGGACAGGGGGATGGAATTCACCCCTCCACTTT CASSVDSVRTGGWNSPLHF TRBJ1-6 TRBV9 TRBD1 few
TGTGCCAGCAGTTACCGCGGGGCGGCTAATGAAAAACTGTTTTTT CASSYRGAANEKLFF TRBJ1-4 TRBV6-5 - once
TGTGCCAGCAGTGGCCGGGACAGGGGTATCGGATCTAATGAAAAACTGTTTTTT CASSGRDRGIGSNEKLFF TRBJ1-4 TRBV25-1 TRBD1 -
TGTGCCAGCAGGGATTTAGTCGAGCAGTACTTC CASRDLVEQYF TRBJ2-7 TRBV25-1 - -
TGTGCCAGCAGCTTAGGGTTGGCCATAGCCAAAAACATTCAGTACTTC CASSLGLAIAKNIQYF TRBJ2-4 TRBV7-2 - -
TGTGCCATCAGTAGCGGGAGAAAGACAGATACGCAGTATTTT CAISSGRKTDTQYF TRBJ2-3 TRBV10-3 TRBD2 -
TGCGCCAGCAGCCCCGGGGGAGGTACTGAAGCTTTCTTT CASSPGGGTEAFF TRBJ1-1 TRBV5-1 - -
TGTGCCAGCAGTGAAGAGGGGGCGCCCCTTGGCTACACCTTC CASSEEGAPLGYTF TRBJ1-2 TRBV2 TRBD1 -
TGTGCCAGCAGCGGGGGGGAGGACGCAACTAATGAAAAACTGTTTTTT CASSGGEDATNEKLFF TRBJ1-4 TRBV9 - -
TGCGCCAGCAGCCAACGAACTAGCGGGAGCTACGAGCAGTACTTC CASSQRTSGSYEQYF TRBJ2-7 TRBV4-3 TRBD2 once
TGTGCCATCAGTGCCTCGACAGGGACTGACACTGAAGCTTTCTTT CAISASTGTDTEAFF TRBJ1-1 TRBV10-3 TRBD1 few
TGTGCCAGTAGTGGCGGACGGTCGAGCTCCTATAATTCACCCCTCCACTTT CASSGGRSSSYNSPLHF TRBJ1-6 TRBV19 - -
TGTGCCGTGCGGGACACCAACACTGAAGCTTTCTTT CAVRDTNTEAFF TRBJ1-1 TRBV6-5 - -
TGTGCCAGCAGCTTAGGGGGGGCGACTAGTGGGGAGACCCAGTACTTC CASSLGGATSGETQYF TRBJ2-5 TRBV11-2 - -